This TCR beta chain is from a study of blood T cell repertoires in COVID-19. Study overall: Italy, Spain and the United States were the sources of the convalescent and acute COVID-19 samples. Nucleic acid was either cDNA or gDNA, and it came from T cells, B-cell-depleted T cells, or PBMCs.

The trim removed 2 bases at V and 10 bases at J, leaving 10 bases unmatched. The CDR3 extends over 15 amino acids. Germline lookup yields CDR1 MNHEY and CDR2 SVGEGT. Original processing notes: Reference gene primer amplification in the assay estimated nucleated cell counts. Sequencing was performed with immunoSEQ multiplex PCR; in TCRdb, only in-frame clones are kept and a portion is missing. V and J calls and clone size come straight from that table; D and trimming were deduced from the DNA. The table includes under 200,000 clones, over 70% detected once. The sample taken for sequencing was peripheral blood. This chain connects TRBV6-2 or TRBV6-3 to TRBJ2-1; 8 nucleotides align to TRBD1. The source is a man in his 70s with acute or convalescent COVID-19. CDR3: CASSYRWGQAQEQFF. The DNA for the CDR3 is TGTGCCAGCAGTTACCGCTGGGGACAGGCGCAAGAGCAGTTCTTC.